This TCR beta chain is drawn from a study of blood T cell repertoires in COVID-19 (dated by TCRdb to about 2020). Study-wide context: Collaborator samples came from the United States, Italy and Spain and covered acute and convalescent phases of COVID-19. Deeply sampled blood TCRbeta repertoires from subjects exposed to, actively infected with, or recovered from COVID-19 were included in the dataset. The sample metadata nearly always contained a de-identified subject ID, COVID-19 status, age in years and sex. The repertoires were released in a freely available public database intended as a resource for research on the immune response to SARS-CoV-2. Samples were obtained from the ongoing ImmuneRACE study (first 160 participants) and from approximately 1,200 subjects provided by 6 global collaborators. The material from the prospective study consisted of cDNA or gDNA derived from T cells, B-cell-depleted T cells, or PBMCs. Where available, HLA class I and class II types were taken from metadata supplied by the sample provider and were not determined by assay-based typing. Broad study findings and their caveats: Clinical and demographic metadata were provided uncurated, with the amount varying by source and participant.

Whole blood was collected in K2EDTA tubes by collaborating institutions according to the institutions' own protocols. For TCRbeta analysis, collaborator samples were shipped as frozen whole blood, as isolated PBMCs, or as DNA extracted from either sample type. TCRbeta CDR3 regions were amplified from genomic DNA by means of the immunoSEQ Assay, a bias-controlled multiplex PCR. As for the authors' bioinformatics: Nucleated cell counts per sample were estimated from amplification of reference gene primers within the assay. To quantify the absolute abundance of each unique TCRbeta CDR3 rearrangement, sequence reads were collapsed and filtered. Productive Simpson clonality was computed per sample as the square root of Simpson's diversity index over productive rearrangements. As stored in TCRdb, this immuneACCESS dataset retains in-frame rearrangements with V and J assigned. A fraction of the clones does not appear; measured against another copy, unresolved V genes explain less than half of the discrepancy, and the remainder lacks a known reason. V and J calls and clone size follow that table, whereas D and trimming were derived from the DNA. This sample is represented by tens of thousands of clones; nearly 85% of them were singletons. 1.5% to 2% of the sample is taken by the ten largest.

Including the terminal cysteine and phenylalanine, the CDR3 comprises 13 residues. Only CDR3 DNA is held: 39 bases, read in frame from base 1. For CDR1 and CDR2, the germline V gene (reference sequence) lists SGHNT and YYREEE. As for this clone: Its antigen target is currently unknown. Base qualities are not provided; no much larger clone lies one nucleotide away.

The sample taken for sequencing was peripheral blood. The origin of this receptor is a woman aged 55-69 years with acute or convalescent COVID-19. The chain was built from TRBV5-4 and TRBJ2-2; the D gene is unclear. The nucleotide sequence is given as TGTGCGGAGTCGACCGCGAACACCGGGGAGCTGTTTTTT. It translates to CAESTANTGELFF.